The following is a T cell receptor beta chain sequence with its context. Original processing notes: Estimation of nucleated cell counts relied on the amplification of reference gene primers. Using immunoSEQ multiplex PCR, the repertoire was profiled, and TCRdb retains in-frame clones only, with some absent. V and J calls and clone size are as listed in that table; D and trimming were resolved from the DNA. The sample includes about 180,000 clones, roughly 89% of them seen just once. V dropped 7 bases and J dropped 4 bases, with 11 bases sitting between them. This CDR3 has 13 residues. These data come from a study of blood T cell repertoires in COVID-19. Study information: T cells, B-cell-depleted T cells, or PBMCs provided the cDNA or gDNA that served as material.

The specimen sequenced was peripheral blood. The chain links TRBV12-3 or TRBV12-4 to TRBJ1-5; possibly TRBD1 for D (5 bases). The sequence was collected from an older woman with COVID-19, enrolled during active disease. CDR3: CASTWGRNQPQHF. DNA of the CDR3: TGTGCCAGCACCTGGGGCCGAAATCAGCCCCAGCATTTT.